Detailed here is one T cell receptor (beta chain). Its antigen is as yet unknown. The sample comes from a study of T cell responses to AZD1222 COVID-19 vaccine. Study conclusions and caveats: Rises in breadth and depth of Spike-specific TCRs came after two AZD1222 doses. Donors, mostly white British, included more females; clonal diversity was possibly underestimated.

Data came from immunoSEQ multiplex PCR; TCRdb stores just in-frame clones and leaves some out. The data show 140,000 to 150,000 clones, with about 94% seen just once and under 4.5% held by the top ten. The CDR3 is 15 amino acids. Germline loops: CDR1 SGDLS, CDR2 YYNGEE. V lost 4 bases to trimming and J lost 4 bases; unmatched junction nucleotides: 6. V gene TRBV9 combines with J gene TRBJ2-1; 9 nucleotides match TRBD1. The sequenced sample was peripheral blood, obtained on day 0 of AZD1222 vaccination. The clonotype comes from an adult in good health. The CDR3 region is CASSSGQGPYNEQFF. The CDR3 DNA sequence: TGTGCCAGCAGCTCAGGACAGGGGCCATACAATGAGCAGTTCTTC.